The 18 T cell receptor beta chains below all came from one sample that was sequenced in a study of cytomegalovirus exposure and HLA in healthy donors. The PCR used 60 Vbeta and 13 Jbeta primers. Generated by immunoSEQ multiplex PCR, the TCRdb table keeps only in-frame clones and is missing some. The sample includes about 90,000 clones, roughly 66% of them seen just once. The sequencing input was PBMCs. These receptors came from a man younger than 40 in good health and CMV-seronegative.

This chain uses TRBV2 with TRBJ2-1; D might be TRBD2 (6 bases). V was pared by 4 bases and J by 3 bases, with 13 bases between. Germline assignment: CDR1 SNHLY and CDR2 FYNNEI. CDR3 length: 15 amino acids. The CDR3 loop reads CASSVEASVYNEQFF. CDR3 bases: TGTGCCAGCAGTGTGGAAGCTAGCGTCTACAATGAGCAGTTCTTC. Full variable domain (rest looked up from reference TRBV2 and TRBJ2-1): EPEVTQTPSHQVTQMGQEVILRCVPISNHLYFYWYRQILGQKVEFLVSFYNNEISEKSEIFDDQFSVERPDGSNFTLKIRSTKLEDSAMYFCASSVEASVYNEQFFGPGTRLTVL.

This clone was detected only a few times. This chain links TRBV4-1 with TRBJ1-1; 11 bases align to TRBD1. The CDR3 consists of 16 residues. Germline CDR1 reads MGHRA; CDR2 reads YSYEKL. After removal of 4 bases from V and 0 bases from J, the junction contained 4 bases not matched to a gene. The CDR3 loop is CASSRGTGGLNTEAFF. Written as DNA, the CDR3 is TGCGCCAGCAGCCGAGGGACAGGGGGTTTGAACACTGAAGCTTTCTTT.

The table lists this clone with a few counts. The germline gene is not matched at one end of the junction; a read error may be the cause. V usage is TRBV20-1 and J usage is TRBJ2-7, with TRBD2 matching 8 bases. The V gene's germline CDR1 is DFQATT and CDR2 SNEGSKA (reference sequence). The CDR3 sequence is 10 residues long. As DNA, the CDR3 is TGCAGTGCTGCGGGACTAGAGCGGTACTTC. As protein: CSAAGLERYF.

The V call is TRBV6-1, the J call TRBJ2-3; 7 nucleotides align to TRBD1. V shed 6 bases and J 4 bases; nucleotides not matched to a gene: 4. Looked up from germline, CDR1 is MNHNS and CDR2 is SASEGT. The CDR3 is made up of 13 amino acids. The CDR3 nucleotides read TGTGCCAGCAGATGGCAGGGGGCAGATACGCAGTATTTT. Encoded protein: CASRWQGADTQYF.

The chain is built from TRBV4-1 and TRBJ2-7; tentatively, D is TRBD2 (5 bases). Trimming left V 3 bases short and J 1 base short, with 10 bases between. Germline-derived CDR1 and CDR2 are MGHRA and YSYEKL. This CDR3 is 14 amino acids long. DNA for the CDR3: TGCGCCAGCAGCCAGTGGCCGGGATCCTACGAGCAGTACTTC. It is translated as CASSQWPGSYEQYF.

This chain uses TRBV7-2 with TRBJ2-1; 11 bases are shared with TRBD2. Unmatched junction bases numbered 4, after V lost 0 bases and J lost 6 bases. The CDR3 spans 16 residues. Germline CDR1 reads SGHTA; CDR2 reads FQGNSA. The DNA for the CDR3 is TGTGCCAGCAGCTTAGCTAGCGGGAGGGCCGGCAATGAGCAGTTCTTC. It specifies CASSLASGRAGNEQFF. Looking up the rest from reference TRBV7-2 and TRBJ2-1 gives the full variable domain: GAGVSQSPSNKVTEKGKDVELRCDPISGHTALYWYRQSLGQGLEFLIYFQGNSAPDKSGLPSDRFSAERTGGSVSTLTIQRTQQEDSAVYLCASSLASGRAGNEQFFGPGTRLTVL.

This chain uses TRBV7-6 with TRBJ1-5; 8 nucleotides match TRBD1. V gave up 3 bases and J gave up 4 bases; unmatched junction bases: 2. Germline loops: CDR1 SGHVS, CDR2 FNYEAQ. The CDR3 loop spans 14 amino acids. The CDR3 DNA sequence: TGTGCCAGCAGCTTGCAGGGGGCTAATCAGCCCCAGCATTTT. It is translated as CASSLQGANQPQHF.

This chain joins TRBV7-2 and TRBJ1-3; D perhaps matches TRBD1 (5 bases). Germline-derived CDR1 and CDR2 are SGHTA and FQGNSA. The CDR3 spans 16 residues. Trimming removed 6 bases from V and 4 bases from J, with 19 bases in between. The CDR3: CASSSTTGLTGNTIYF. CDR3 in DNA: TGTGCCAGCAGTTCAACCACGGGACTCACGGGAAACACCATATATTTT.

This clone was detected a few times. The chain carries TRBV7-2 and TRBJ1-2, with 11 positions matching TRBD1. CDR1 is SGHTA, CDR2 FQGNSA, per germline. This CDR3 has 15 amino acids. Trimming at V came to 4 bases and at J to 4 bases, leaving 5 bases not matched to a gene. The CDR3: CASSSGQGVIYGYTF. DNA for the CDR3: TGTGCCAGCAGCTCGGGACAGGGGGTTATCTATGGCTACACCTTC.

The chain is built from TRBV27 and TRBJ2-3, with D possibly matching TRBD1 (6 bases). Germline V CDR1 and CDR2: MNHEY, SMNVEV (reference sequence). Between the trimmed V and J ends, which lost 8 bases and 0 bases, there was a span of 15 bases. The CDR3 spans 15 residues. The CDR3, as DNA: TGTGCCAGCTGGGTGGGGACATATAGCACAGATACGCAGTATTTT. Encoded protein: CASWVGTYSTDTQYF.

The rearrangement uses TRBV30 and TRBJ2-7; tentative D call: TRBD2 (5 bases). The length of the CDR3 is 15 residues. From germline, CDR1 is GTSNPN and CDR2 SVGIG (reference sequence). The V gene lost 3 bases and the J gene lost 0 bases, with 15 bases spanning the gap. CDR3 residues: CAWRDGNLNSYEQYF. As DNA, the CDR3 is TGTGCCTGGAGGGACGGGAACCTGAACTCCTACGAGCAGTACTTC.

The gene calls are TRBV16 and TRBJ1-2, with a possible D match to TRBD1 (6 bases). CDR3 length: 15 residues. The germline gives CDR1 KGHSY, CDR2 FQNENV. Deletions cut 0 bases from V and 8 bases from J, with 16 bases between. As DNA, the CDR3 is TGTGCCAGCAGCCAATCGATTAGGACAGAGCGAGGCTACACCTTC. This sequence encodes CASSQSIRTERGYTF. The variable domain in full, with the rest retrieved from reference TRBV16 and TRBJ1-2, is GEEVAQTPKHLVRGEGQKAKLYCAPIKGHSYVFWYQQVLKNEFKFLISFQNENVFDETGMPKERFSAKCLPNSPCSLEIQATKLEDSAVYFCASSQSIRTERGYTFGSGTRLTVV.

The V gene is TRBV7-9, the J gene TRBJ2-5, with 7 bases fitting TRBD2. The CDR3 is 14 amino acids. In germline, CDR1 is SEHNR, CDR2 FQNEAQ (reference sequence). The junction had 5 bases not matched to a gene; V was cut back by 5 bases and J by 2 bases. This chain's CDR3 is CASSPGTKQETQYF. DNA of the CDR3: TGTGCCAGCAGCCCCGGGACTAAACAAGAGACCCAGTACTTC. Drawing the rest from reference TRBV7-9 and TRBJ2-5, the complete variable domain is DTGVSQNPRHKITKRGQNVTFRCDPISEHNRLYWYRQTLGQGPEFLTYFQNEAQLEKSRLLSDRFSAERPKGSFSTLEIQRTEQGDSAMYLCASSPGTKQETQYFGPGTRLLVL.

The chain joins TRBV4-3 to TRBJ1-4; D not resolved. V was clipped by 0 bases and J by 4 bases, with 12 bases between them. There are 16 residues in the CDR3. In germline, CDR1 is LGHNA, CDR2 YSLEER. CDR3 amino acids: CASSQDLAASNEKLFF. CDR3 in DNA: TGCGCCAGCAGCCAAGATTTGGCAGCTAGTAATGAAAAACTGTTTTTT.

The chain recombines TRBV7-6 with TRBJ2-2; 13 nucleotides line up with TRBD2. V shed 1 base and J 4 bases; nucleotides not matched to a gene: 6. The CDR3 consists of 18 residues. CDR1 SGHVS and CDR2 FNYEAQ come from the germline V gene. CDR3 sequence reads: CASSLGTSGRVGTGELFF. In nucleotides, the CDR3 is TGTGCCAGCAGCTTAGGGACTAGCGGGAGAGTCGGCACCGGGGAGCTGTTTTTT.

The CDR3, as DNA: TGCGCCAGCAGCTTAGGCCCGACAGCGAACACTGAAGCTTTCTTT. It translates to CASSLGPTANTEAFF. V and J are TRBV5-1 and TRBJ1-1; TRBD1 is a possible D gene (5 bases). The CDR3 is 15 residues long. Trimming cost V 2 bases and J 1 base, with 12 bases left between them. CDR1 and CDR2 from the germline V gene are SGHRS and YFSETQ. Supplemented by reference TRBV5-1 and TRBJ1-1, the full variable domain reads KAGVTQTPRYLIKTRGQQVTLSCSPISGHRSVSWYQQTPGQGLQFLFEYFSETQRNKGNFPGRFSGRQFSNSRSEMNVSTLELGDSALYLCASSLGPTANTEAFFGQGTRLTVV.

The chain links TRBV4-3 to TRBJ1-2, with 8 bases aligning to TRBD1. Germline CDR1 is LGHNA and CDR2 is YSLEER. The CDR3 spans 15 residues. J was trimmed by 0 bases and V by 3 bases; bases with no gene match: 3. The CDR3 is CASSQQQGANYGYTF. In DNA form, the CDR3 reads TGCGCCAGCAGCCAGCAACAGGGGGCTAACTATGGCTACACCTTC.

The chain uses TRBV5-1 and TRBJ2-3; maybe TRBD2 (5 bases). Trimming shortened V by 0 bases and J by 5 bases, and 16 bases separated the two germline ends. The CDR3 totals 16 residues. The germline gives CDR1 SGHRS, CDR2 YFSETQ. The CDR3 loop is CASSLVGRAGGDTQYF. DNA for the CDR3: TGCGCCAGCAGCTTGGTAGGGCGGGCCGGAGGAGATACGCAGTATTTT.